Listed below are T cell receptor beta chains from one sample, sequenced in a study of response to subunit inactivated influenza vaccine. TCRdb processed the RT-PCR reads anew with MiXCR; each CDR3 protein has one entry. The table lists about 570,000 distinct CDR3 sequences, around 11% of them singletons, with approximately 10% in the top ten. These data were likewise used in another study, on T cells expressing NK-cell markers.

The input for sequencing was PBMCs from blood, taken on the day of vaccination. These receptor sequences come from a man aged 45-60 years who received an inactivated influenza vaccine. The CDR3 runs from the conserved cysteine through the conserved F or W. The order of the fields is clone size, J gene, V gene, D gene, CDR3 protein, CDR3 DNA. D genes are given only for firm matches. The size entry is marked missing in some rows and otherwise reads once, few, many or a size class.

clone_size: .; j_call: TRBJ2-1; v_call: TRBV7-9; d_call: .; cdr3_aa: CASRVSPGNEQFF; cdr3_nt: TGTGCCAGCAGGGTCTCTCCGGGCAATGAGCAGTTCTTC
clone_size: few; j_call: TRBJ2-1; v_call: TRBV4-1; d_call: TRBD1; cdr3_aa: CASSQEGQVFYNEQFF; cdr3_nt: TGCGCCAGCAGCCAAGAGGGACAGGTTTTCTACAATGAGCAGTTCTTC
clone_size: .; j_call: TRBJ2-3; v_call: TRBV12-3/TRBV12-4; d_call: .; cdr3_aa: CASTPQPGTDTQYF; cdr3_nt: TGTGCCAGCACCCCACAACCTGGCACAGATACGCAGTATTTT
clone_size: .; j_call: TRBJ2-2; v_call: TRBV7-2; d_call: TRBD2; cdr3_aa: CASSLVWEGGELFF; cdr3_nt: TGTGCCAGCAGCTTAGTGTGGGAGGGCGGGGAGCTGTTTTTT
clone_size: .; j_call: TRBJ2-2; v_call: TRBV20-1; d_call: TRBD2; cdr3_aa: CSATPRGDRRGGELFF; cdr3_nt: TGCAGTGCTACCCCCCGGGGGGACCGGCGGGGCGGGGAGCTGTTTTTT
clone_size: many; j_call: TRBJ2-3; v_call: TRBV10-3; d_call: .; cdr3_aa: CAITHDSISTDTQYF; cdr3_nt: TGTGCCATCACCCACGACTCCATTAGCACAGATACGCAGTATTTT
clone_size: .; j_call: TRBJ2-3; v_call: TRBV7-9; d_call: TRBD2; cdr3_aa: CASSTLLASNLDTQYF; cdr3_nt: TGTGCCAGCAGCACCTTACTAGCGTCGAATTTAGATACGCAGTATTTT
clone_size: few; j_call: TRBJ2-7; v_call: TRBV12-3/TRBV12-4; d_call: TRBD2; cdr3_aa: CASSLTSGSNEQYF; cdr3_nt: TGTGCCAGCAGTTTGACTAGCGGGAGTAACGAGCAGTACTTC
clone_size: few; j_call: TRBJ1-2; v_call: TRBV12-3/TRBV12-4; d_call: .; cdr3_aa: CASSPRPVDGYTF; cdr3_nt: TGTGCCAGCAGTCCTAGACCTGTGGATGGCTACACCTTC
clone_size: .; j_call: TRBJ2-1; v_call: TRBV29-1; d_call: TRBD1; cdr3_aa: CSVGGDWDRRYNEQFF; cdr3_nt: TGCAGCGTTGGAGGCGATTGGGACAGGAGATACAATGAGCAGTTCTTC
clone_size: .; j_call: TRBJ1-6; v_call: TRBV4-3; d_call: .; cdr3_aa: CASSQDWGVNSPLHF; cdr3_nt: TGCGCCAGCAGCCAAGATTGGGGGGTAAATTCACCCCTCCACTTT
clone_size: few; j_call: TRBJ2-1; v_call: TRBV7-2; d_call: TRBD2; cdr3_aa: CASSLSAVAGGDEQFF; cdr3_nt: TGTGCCAGCAGCTTATCGGCGGTAGCGGGAGGGGATGAGCAGTTCTTC
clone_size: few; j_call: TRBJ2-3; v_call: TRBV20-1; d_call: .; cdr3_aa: CSARIPSGAGDTQYF; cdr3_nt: TGCAGTGCTAGAATTCCCTCAGGGGCAGGAGATACGCAGTATTTT
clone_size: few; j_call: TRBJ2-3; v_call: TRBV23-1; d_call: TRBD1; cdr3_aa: CASSRGLWGAQTDTQYF; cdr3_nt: TGCGCCAGCAGTAGGGGGCTTTGGGGCGCCCAGACAGATACGCAGTATTTT
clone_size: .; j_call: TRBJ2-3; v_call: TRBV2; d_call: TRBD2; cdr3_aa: CASTGLVPDTQYF; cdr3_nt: TGTGCCAGCACGGGACTAGTTCCAGATACGCAGTATTTT
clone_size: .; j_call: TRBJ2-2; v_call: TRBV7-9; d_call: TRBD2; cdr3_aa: CASSLRLASTGELFF; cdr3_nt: TGTGCCAGCAGCTTACGACTAGCCTCCACCGGGGAGCTGTTTTTT
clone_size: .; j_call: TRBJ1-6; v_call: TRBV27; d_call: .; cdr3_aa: CASNRRGSPLHF; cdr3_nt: TGTGCCAGCAATAGGAGGGGCTCACCCCTCCACTTT
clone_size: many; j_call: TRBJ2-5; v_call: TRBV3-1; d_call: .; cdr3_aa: CASSQGIQVSWETQYF; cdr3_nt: TGTGCCAGCAGCCAAGGTATACAGGTATCGTGGGAGACCCAGTACTTC
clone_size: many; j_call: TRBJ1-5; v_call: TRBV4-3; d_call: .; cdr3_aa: CASSQVQDSNQPQHF; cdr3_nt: TGCGCCAGCAGCCAAGTCCAGGATAGCAATCAGCCCCAGCATTTT
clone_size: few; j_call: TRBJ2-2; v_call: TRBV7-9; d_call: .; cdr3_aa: CASSLGPATGELFF; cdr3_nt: TGTGCCAGCAGCTTAGGTCCAGCTACCGGGGAGCTGTTTTTT
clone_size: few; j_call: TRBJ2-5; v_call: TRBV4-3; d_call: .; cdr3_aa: CASSQERGETQYF; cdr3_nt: TGCGCCAGCAGCCAAGAAAGGGGGGAGACCCAGTACTTC
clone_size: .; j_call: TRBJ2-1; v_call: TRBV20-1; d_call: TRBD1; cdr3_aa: CSARGTGGSLNEQFF; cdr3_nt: TGCAGTGCTAGGGGGACAGGGGGGAGTCTGAATGAGCAGTTCTTC
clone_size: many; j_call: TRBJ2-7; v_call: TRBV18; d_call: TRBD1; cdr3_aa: CASSPDRSSYEQYF; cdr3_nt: TGTGCCAGCAGCCCGGACAGGTCCTCCTACGAGCAGTACTTC
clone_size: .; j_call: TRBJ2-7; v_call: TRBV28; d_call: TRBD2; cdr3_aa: CASRHHDPWGGKTYEQYF; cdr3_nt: TGTGCCAGCAGGCACCATGACCCTTGGGGGGGGAAGACCTACGAGCAGTACTTC
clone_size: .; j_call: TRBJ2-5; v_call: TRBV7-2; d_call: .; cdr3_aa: CASSPWGQETQYF; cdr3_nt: TGTGCCAGCAGCCCCTGGGGCCAAGAGACCCAGTACTTC
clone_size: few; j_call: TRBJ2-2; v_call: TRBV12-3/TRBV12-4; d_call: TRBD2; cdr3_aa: CASSLVWGGTGELFF; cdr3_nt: TGTGCCAGCAGTTTAGTTTGGGGGGGAACCGGGGAGCTGTTTTTT
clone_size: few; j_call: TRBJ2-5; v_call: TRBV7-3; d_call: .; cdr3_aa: CASSLSAREQETQYF; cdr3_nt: TGTGCCAGCAGCTTAAGCGCCAGGGAACAAGAGACCCAGTACTTC
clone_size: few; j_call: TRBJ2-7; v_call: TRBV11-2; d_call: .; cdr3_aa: CASSTDLPDEQYF; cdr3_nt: TGTGCCAGCAGCACCGACCTGCCCGATGAGCAGTACTTC
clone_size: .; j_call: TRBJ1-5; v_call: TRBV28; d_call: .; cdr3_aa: CASRIRDGGNQPQHF; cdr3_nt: TGTGCCAGCAGGATTAGGGACGGAGGCAATCAGCCCCAGCATTTT
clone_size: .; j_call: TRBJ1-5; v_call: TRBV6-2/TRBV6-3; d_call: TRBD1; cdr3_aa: CASSSTTGVQPQHF; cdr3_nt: TGTGCCAGCAGTTCCACAACAGGGGTTCAGCCCCAGCATTTT
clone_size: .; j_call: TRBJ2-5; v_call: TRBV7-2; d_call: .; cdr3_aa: CASSFTYRFQETKYF; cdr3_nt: TGTGCCAGCAGCTTCACCTACAGATTCCAAGAGACCAAGTACTTC
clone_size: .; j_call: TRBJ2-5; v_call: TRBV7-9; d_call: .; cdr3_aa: CASSWGYRETQYF; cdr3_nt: TGTGCCAGCAGCTGGGGGTATCGGGAGACCCAGTACTTC
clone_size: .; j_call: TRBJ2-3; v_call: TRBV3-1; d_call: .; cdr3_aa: CASSSSGPKAQYF; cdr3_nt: TGTGCCAGCAGCTCCAGCGGGCCGAAGGCGCAGTATTTT
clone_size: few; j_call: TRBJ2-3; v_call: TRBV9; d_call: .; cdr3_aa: CASSVVGRGTDTQYF; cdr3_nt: TGTGCCAGCAGCGTAGTTGGGCGGGGAACAGATACGCAGTATTTT
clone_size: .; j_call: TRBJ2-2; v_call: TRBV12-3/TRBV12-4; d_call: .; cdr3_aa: CASSISVGGELFF; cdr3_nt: TGTGCCAGCAGTATATCGGTTGGCGGGGAGCTGTTTTTT
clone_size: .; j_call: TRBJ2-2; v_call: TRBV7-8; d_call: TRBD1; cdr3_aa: CASSQRRLTRQGGTGELFF; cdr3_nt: TGTGCCAGCAGCCAAAGAAGATTAACTCGACAGGGCGGTACCGGGGAGCTGTTTTTT
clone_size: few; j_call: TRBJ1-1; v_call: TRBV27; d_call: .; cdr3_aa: CASSPTLGGTEAFF; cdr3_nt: TGTGCCAGCAGTCCCACACTTGGGGGCACTGAAGCTTTCTTT
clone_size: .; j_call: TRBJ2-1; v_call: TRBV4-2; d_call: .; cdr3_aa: CASSLGLDSSYNEQFF; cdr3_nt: TGTGCCAGCAGCCTGGGTTTGGACAGCTCCTACAATGAGCAGTTCTTC
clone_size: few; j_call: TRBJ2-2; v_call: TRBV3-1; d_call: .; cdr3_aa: CASSQVPSTGELFF; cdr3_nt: TGTGCCAGCAGCCAAGTCCCTAGCACCGGGGAGCTGTTTTTT
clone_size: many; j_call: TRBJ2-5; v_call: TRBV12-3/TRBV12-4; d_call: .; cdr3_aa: CASSPLVLSGETQYF; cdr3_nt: TGTGCCAGCAGTCCGCTAGTACTAAGCGGAGAGACCCAGTACTTC
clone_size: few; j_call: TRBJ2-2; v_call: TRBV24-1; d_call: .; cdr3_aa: CATLSLAGELFF; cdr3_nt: TGTGCCACCCTTTCACTGGCCGGGGAGCTGTTTTTT